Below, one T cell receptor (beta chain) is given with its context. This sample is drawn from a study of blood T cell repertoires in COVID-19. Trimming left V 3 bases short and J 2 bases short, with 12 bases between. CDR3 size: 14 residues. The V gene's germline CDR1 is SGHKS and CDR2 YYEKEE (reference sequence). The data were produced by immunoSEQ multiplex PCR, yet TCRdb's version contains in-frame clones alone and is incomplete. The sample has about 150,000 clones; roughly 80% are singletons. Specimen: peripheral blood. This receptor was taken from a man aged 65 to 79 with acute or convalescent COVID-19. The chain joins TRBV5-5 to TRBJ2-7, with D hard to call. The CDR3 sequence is CASSWSDGPYEQYF. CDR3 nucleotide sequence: TGTGCCAGCAGCTGGAGTGACGGTCCCTACGAGCAGTACTTC.